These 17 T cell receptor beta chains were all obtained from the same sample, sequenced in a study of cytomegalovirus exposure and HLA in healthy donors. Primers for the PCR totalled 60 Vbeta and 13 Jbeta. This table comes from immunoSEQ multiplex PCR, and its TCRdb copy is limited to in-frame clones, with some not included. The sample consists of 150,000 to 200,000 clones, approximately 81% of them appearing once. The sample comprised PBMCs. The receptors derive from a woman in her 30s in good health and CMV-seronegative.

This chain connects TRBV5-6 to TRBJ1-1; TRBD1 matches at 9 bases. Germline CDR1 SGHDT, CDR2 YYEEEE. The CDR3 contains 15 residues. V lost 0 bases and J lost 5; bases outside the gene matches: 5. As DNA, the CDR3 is TGTGCCAGCAGCTTGGGACAGGGGGTGCGGACTGAAGCTTTCTTT. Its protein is CASSLGQGVRTEAFF.

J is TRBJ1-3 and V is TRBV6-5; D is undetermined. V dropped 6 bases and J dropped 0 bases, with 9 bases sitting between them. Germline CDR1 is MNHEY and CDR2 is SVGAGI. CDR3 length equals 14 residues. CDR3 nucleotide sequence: TGTGCCAGCAGCAAAGACACCTCTGGAAACACCATATATTTT. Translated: CASSKDTSGNTIYF.

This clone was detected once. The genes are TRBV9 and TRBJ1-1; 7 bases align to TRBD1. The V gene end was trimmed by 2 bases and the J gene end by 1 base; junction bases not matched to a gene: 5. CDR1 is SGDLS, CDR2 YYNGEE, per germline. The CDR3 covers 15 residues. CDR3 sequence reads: CASSVGQVPNTEAFF. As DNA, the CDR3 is TGTGCCAGCAGCGTCGGACAGGTTCCGAACACTGAAGCTTTCTTT.

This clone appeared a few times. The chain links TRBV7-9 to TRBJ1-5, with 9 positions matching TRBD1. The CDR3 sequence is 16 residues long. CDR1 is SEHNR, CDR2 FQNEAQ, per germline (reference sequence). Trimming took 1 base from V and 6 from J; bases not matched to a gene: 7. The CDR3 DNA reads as TGTGCCAGCAGCTTAGGTACAGGGGGCGCGGGTCAGCCCCAGCATTTT. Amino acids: CASSLGTGGAGQPQHF. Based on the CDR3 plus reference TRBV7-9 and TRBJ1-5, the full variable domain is DTGVSQNPRHKITKRGQNVTFRCDPISEHNRLYWYRQTLGQGPEFLTYFQNEAQLEKSRLLSDRFSAERPKGSFSTLEIQRTEQGDSAMYLCASSLGTGGAGQPQHFGDGTRLSIL.

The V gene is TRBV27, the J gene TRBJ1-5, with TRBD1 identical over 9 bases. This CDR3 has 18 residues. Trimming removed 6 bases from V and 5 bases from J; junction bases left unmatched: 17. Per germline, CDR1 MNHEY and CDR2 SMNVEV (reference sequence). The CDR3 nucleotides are TGTGCCAGCAGCCATTGTACAGGGGGCGGGAAGGTACATCAGCCCCAGCATTTT. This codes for CASSHCTGGGKVHQPQHF.

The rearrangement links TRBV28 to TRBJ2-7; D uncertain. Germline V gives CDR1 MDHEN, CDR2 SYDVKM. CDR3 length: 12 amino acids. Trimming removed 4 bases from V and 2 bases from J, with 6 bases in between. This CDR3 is CASSSNTYEQYF. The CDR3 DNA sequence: TGTGCCAGCAGTTCAAACACCTACGAGCAGTACTTC.

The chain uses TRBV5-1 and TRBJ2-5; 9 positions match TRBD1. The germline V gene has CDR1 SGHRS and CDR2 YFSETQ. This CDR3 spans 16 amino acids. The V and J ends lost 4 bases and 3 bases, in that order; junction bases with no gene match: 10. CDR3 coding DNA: TGCGCCAGCAGCATCCCGACAGGGGGGGCCAAAGAGACCCAGTACTTC. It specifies CASSIPTGGAKETQYF.

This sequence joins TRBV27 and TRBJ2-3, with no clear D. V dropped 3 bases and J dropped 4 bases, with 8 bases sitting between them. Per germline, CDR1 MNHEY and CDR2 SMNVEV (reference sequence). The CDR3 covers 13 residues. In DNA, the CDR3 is TGTGCCAGCAGTTTTTGGAGCGCAGATACGCAGTATTTT. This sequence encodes CASSFWSADTQYF.

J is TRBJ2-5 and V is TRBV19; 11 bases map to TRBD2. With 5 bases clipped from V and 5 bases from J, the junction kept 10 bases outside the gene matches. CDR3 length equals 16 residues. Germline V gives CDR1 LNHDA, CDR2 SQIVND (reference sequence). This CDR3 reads CASSGTSGGFWETQYF. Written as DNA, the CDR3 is TGTGCCAGTAGTGGTACTAGCGGGGGCTTTTGGGAGACCCAGTACTTC.

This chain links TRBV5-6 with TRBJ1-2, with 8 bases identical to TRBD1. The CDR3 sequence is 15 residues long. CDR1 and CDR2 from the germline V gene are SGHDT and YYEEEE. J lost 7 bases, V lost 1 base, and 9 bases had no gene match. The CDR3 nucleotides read TGTGCCAGCAGCTTGTTACCCACAGGGGGTATTGGCTACACCTTC. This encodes CASSLLPTGGIGYTF.

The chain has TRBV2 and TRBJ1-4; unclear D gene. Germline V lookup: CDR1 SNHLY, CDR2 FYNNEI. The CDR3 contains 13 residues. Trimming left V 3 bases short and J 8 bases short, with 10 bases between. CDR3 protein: CASSEWEVEKLFF. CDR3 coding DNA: TGTGCCAGCAGTGAGTGGGAGGTGGAAAAACTGTTTTTT.

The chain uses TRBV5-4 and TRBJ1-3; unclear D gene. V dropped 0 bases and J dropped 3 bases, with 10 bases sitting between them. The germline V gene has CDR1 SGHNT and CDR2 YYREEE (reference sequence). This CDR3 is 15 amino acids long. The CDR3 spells CASSLAPSLGNTIYF. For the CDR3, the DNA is TGTGCCAGCAGCTTGGCCCCGTCACTTGGAAACACCATATATTTT.

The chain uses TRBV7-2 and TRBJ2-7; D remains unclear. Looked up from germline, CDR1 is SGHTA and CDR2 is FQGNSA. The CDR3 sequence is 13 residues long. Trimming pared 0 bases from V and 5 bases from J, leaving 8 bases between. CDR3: CASSLARPNEQYF. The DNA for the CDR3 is TGTGCCAGCAGCTTAGCGCGGCCTAACGAGCAGTACTTC. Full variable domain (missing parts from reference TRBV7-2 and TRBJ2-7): GAGVSQSPSNKVTEKGKDVELRCDPISGHTALYWYRQSLGQGLEFLIYFQGNSAPDKSGLPSDRFSAERTGGSVSTLTIQRTQQEDSAVYLCASSLARPNEQYFGPGTRLTVT.

CDR3: CASSIGGQETQYF. CDR3 bases: TGTGCCAGCTCAATCGGGGGCCAAGAGACCCAGTACTTC. The V and J genes are TRBV6-5 and TRBJ2-5; tentatively, D is TRBD2 (6 bases). Deletions cut 8 bases from V and 1 base from J, with 11 bases between. In germline, CDR1 is MNHEY, CDR2 SVGAGI. CDR3 length: 13 residues.

The CDR3 protein is CASSLSGGYTGELFF. The CDR3, as DNA: TGTGCCAGCAGTTTATCGGGAGGCTATACCGGGGAGCTGTTTTTT. This chain uses TRBV28 with TRBJ2-2, with 7 bases aligning to TRBD2. Germline V gene lookup returns CDR1 MDHEN and CDR2 SYDVKM. V shed 1 base, J shed 5 bases, and the junction held 4 bases outside the gene matches. The CDR3 loop spans 15 amino acids.

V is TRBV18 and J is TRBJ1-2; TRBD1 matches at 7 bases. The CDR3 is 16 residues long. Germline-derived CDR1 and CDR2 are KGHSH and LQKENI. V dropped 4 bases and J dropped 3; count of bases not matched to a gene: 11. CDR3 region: CASSLETGAQDYGYTF. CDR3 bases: TGTGCCAGCTCACTGGAAACAGGGGCGCAGGACTATGGCTACACCTTC.

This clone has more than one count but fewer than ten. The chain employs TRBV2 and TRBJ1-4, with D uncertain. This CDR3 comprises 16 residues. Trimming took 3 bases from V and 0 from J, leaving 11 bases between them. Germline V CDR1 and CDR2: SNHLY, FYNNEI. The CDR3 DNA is TGTGCCAGCAGTGATCCCGCGGCAGCAACTAATGAAAAACTGTTTTTT. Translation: CASSDPAAATNEKLFF.